This T cell receptor (beta chain) derives from a study of T and B cells in COVID-19 patients. Study summary: COVID-19 patients gave peripheral blood either during active infection or after recovery.

With 9 bases removed from V and 0 bases from J, the gap between germline ends came to 12 bases. The CDR3 totals 15 residues. CDR1 and CDR2 (germline): LNHDA, SQIVND (reference sequence). BIOMED2 TRB-A/B primer pools were used in multiplex TRB PCR. TCRdb reprocessed the multiplex PCR reads with MiXCR, giving one entry per CDR3 protein. The repertoire holds around 7,600 distinct CDR3 sequences, less than 45% seen once, with more than 2.5% in the top ten. Findings and caveats of the study: Patients with COVID-19 reportedly showed strongly skewed T cell receptor beta variable and joining gene usage.

Worth noting for this clonotype: Its antigen remains unidentified.

Each TRB amplification used roughly 240-550 ng of genomic DNA from blood. The origin of this receptor is a human donor who had recovered from COVID-19. The specimen sequenced was blood. This chain links TRBV19 with TRBJ1-6; D uncertain. The CDR3 region is CASRELSSYNSPLHF. CDR3 nucleotides: TGTGCCAGCCGGGAACTCAGCTCCTATAATTCACCCCTCCACTTT.